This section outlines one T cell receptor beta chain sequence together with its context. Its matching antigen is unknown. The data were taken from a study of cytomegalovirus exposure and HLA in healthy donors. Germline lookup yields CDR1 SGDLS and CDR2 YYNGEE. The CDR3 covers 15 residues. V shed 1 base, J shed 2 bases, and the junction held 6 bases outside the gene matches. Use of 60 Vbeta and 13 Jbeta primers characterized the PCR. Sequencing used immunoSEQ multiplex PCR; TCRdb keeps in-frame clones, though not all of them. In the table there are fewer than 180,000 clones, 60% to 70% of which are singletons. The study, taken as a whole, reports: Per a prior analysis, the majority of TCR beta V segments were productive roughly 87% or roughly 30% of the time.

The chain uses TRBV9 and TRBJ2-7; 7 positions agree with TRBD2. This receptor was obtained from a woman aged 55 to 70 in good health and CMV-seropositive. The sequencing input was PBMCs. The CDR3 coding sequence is TGTGCCAGCAGCGTAAGTGCGGGAGTGACCTACGAGCAGTACTTC. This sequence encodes CASSVSAGVTYEQYF.